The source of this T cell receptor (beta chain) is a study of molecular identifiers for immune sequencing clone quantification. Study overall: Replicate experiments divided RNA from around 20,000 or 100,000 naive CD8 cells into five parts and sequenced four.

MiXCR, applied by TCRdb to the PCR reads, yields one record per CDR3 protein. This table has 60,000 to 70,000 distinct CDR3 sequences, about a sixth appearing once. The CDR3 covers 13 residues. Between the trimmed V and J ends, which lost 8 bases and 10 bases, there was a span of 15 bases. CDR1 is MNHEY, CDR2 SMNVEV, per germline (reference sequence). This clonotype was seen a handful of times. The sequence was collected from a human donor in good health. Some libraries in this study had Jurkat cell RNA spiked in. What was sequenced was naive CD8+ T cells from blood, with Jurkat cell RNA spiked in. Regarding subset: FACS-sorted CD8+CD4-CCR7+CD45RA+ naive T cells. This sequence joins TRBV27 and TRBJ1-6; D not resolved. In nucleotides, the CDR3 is TGTGCCAGCGCCCCCAGCCTTCGATCACCCCTCCACTTT. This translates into CASAPSLRSPLHF.